This TCR beta chain came from a study of shared clonotypes between healthy human individuals. The data were produced by immunoSEQ multiplex PCR, yet TCRdb's version contains in-frame clones alone and is incomplete. In the table there are about 600,000 clones, more than 95% of which are singletons. V dropped 4 bases and J dropped 4 bases, with 13 bases sitting between them. The CDR3 covers 13 residues. The V gene's germline CDR1 is SQVTM and CDR2 ANQGSEA. Selected positively for CCR7 and CD45RO-negative, naive CD8 cells excluded terminally differentiated effector memory CD45RA+ cells. Whole-study findings and limits: Generally, naive subsets (rather than memory subsets) showed larger estimated richness.

A note on this clone: The antigen remains unidentified.

What was sequenced was naive CD8+ T cells sorted from blood. The sequence derives from a man aged 25-45 years in good health. This sequence joins TRBV29-1 and TRBJ1-2, with D possibly matching TRBD1 (5 bases). Here the CDR3 DNA reads TGCAGCGTTGCCGGGGGTTGGGTCTATGGCTACACCTTC. It encodes CSVAGGWVYGYTF.